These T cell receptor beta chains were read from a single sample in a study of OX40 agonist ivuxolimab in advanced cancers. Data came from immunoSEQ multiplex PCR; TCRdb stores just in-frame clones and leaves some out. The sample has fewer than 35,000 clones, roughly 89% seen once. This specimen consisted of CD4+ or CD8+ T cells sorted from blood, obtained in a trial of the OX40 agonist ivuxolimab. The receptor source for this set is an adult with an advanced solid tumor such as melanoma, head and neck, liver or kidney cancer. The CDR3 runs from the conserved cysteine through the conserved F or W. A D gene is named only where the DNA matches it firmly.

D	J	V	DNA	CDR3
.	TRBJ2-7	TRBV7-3	TGTGCCAGCAGCTTAATCAGGAGGGGCGGGAAGCGCCACTACGAGCAGTACTTC	CASSLIRRGGKRHYEQYF
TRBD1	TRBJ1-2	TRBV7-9	TGTGCCAGCAGCTTAGGGACAGGGTCTTTTGGCTACACCTTC	CASSLGTGSFGYTF
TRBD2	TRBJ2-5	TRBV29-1	TGCAGCGTCTTAGCGGGGCTCCAAGAGACCCAGTACTTC	CSVLAGLQETQYF
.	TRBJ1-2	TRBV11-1	TGTGCCAGCAGCTTAGGCAGGAGTCCACGCTATGGCTACACCTTC	CASSLGRSPRYGYTF
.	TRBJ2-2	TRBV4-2	TGTGCCAGCCACGAGCTTGGCAGGGCGAACACCGGGGAGCTGTTTTTT	CASHELGRANTGELFF
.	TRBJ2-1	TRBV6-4	TGTGCCCGCGATGGGAACGCCGGTCCGGGGTACGAAGGATTCAATGAGCAGTTCTTC	CARDGNAGPGYEGFNEQFF
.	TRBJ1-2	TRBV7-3	TGTGCCAGCAGCCACCGGGGGAGCGGCTACACCTTC	CASSHRGSGYTF
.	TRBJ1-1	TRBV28	TGTGCCAGCAATCCAATAGCACCGAACACTGAAGCTTTCTTT	CASNPIAPNTEAFF
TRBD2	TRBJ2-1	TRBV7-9	TGTGCCAGCATCCGGGCTGGGCGGGGGGTCAATGAGCAGTTCTTC	CASIRAGRGVNEQFF
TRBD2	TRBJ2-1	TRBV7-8	TGTGCCAGCAGCCCGTGGACTAGCGGGGCCATATACAATGAGCAGTTCTTC	CASSPWTSGAIYNEQFF
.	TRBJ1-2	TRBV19	TGTGCCAGTAGTATAGATCCGGGACGGGGAAACTATGGCTACACCTTC	CASSIDPGRGNYGYTF
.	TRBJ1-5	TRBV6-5	TGTGCCAGCGGAGAAGGGGATCAGCCCCAGCATTTT	CASGEGDQPQHF
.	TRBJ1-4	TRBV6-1	TGTGCCAGCAGTGAAATCAGGGTGGTCCGTGAAAAACTGTTTTTT	CASSEIRVVREKLFF
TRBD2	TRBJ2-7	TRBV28	TGTGCCAGCCATAGCGGGGGATCCTACGAGCAGTACTTC	CASHSGGSYEQYF
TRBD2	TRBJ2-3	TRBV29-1	TGCAGCGGGATAGCGGGATCAACTGTAGATACGCAGTATTTT	CSGIAGSTVDTQYF
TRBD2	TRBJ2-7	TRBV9	TGTGCCAGCAGCGTAACTAGCGGCTCCTACGAGCAGTACTTC	CASSVTSGSYEQYF